This is a list of T cell receptor beta chains from one sample in a study of Ad26.COV2.S vaccination and SARS-CoV-2 variants. The table came from immunoSEQ multiplex PCR; TCRdb's copy has only in-frame clones and leaves some out. The data contain roughly 380,000 clones, about 88% of them singletons. The sample in question was peripheral blood, obtained in a trial of Ad26.COV2.S vaccine versus placebo. The receptors derive from a person aged 18-60 years who received the Ad26.COV2.S COVID-19 vaccine or a placebo. Each CDR3 is given with its conserved first and last residue. The D gene is left open where the match is weak. The size of a clone is reported for some rows only, either as once, few or many, or as a class for expanded clones.

D gene | J gene | V gene | clone size | CDR3 protein | CDR3 DNA
NA | TRBJ1-2 | TRBV4-1 | NA | CASSPLWTAINYGYTF | TGCGCCAGCAGCCCATTATGGACAGCCATTAACTATGGCTACACCTTC
NA | TRBJ2-7 | TRBV2 | NA | CASKPGLTYEQYF | TGTGCCAGCAAACCCGGACTTACCTACGAGCAGTACTTC
TRBD1 | TRBJ2-7 | TRBV9 | NA | CASSVGGGGSYEQYF | TGTGCCAGCAGCGTAGGAGGGGGCGGTAGTTACGAGCAGTACTTC
TRBD1 | TRBJ1-6 | TRBV7-2 | NA | CASSRAGTGSSPLHF | TGTGCCAGCAGCAGAGCCGGGACAGGGAGTTCACCCCTCCACTTT
NA | TRBJ1-4 | TRBV27 | NA | CASRYSGGANEKLFF | TGTGCCAGCAGGTACTCAGGAGGAGCTAATGAAAAACTGTTTTTT
NA | TRBJ2-3 | TRBV5-6 | NA | CASSLAPNSITDTQYF | TGTGCCAGCAGCTTGGCCCCCAATTCTATCACAGATACGCAGTATTTT
TRBD2 | TRBJ2-3 | TRBV7-2 | NA | CASSPTSGTDTQYF | TGTGCCAGCAGCCCGACTAGCGGAACAGATACGCAGTATTTT
TRBD1 | TRBJ2-5 | TRBV29-1 | NA | CSVVRQGAGGTQYF | TGCAGCGTTGTGAGACAGGGGGCGGGTGGGACCCAGTACTTC
TRBD2 | TRBJ2-7 | TRBV2 | NA | CASSRGGLPTYEQYF | TGTGCCAGCAGTCGGGGGGGGCTCCCAACCTACGAGCAGTACTTC
TRBD1 | TRBJ1-1 | TRBV3-1/TRBV3-2 | few | CASSQAGGNTEAFF | TGTGCCAGCAGCCAAGCAGGGGGGAACACTGAAGCTTTCTTT
NA | TRBJ1-1 | TRBV27 | NA | CASSLSPGVTEAFF | TGTGCCAGCAGTTTATCGCCAGGCGTCACTGAAGCTTTCTTT
NA | TRBJ2-1 | TRBV10-3 | NA | CAISESGYNEQFF | TGTGCCATCAGTGAGTCAGGCTACAATGAGCAGTTCTTC
TRBD1 | TRBJ1-2 | TRBV5-4 | few | CASSIPGQVYGYTF | TGTGCCAGCAGCATACCGGGACAGGTCTATGGCTACACCTTC
NA | TRBJ2-3 | TRBV28 | NA | CASSLLAGSTDTQYF | TGTGCCAGCAGTTTACTAGCCGGGTCCACAGATACGCAGTATTTT
NA | TRBJ2-4 | TRBV28 | NA | CASSFSGAKNIQYF | TGTGCCAGCAGTTTCTCTGGAGCCAAAAACATTCAGTACTTC
TRBD1 | TRBJ1-1 | TRBV2 | NA | CASRKTGDGEAFF | TGTGCCAGCAGAAAAACAGGGGACGGTGAAGCTTTCTTT
NA | TRBJ2-3 | TRBV11-2 | NA | CASSLDSRGTDTQYF | TGTGCCAGCAGCTTAGACTCCCGGGGCACAGATACGCAGTATTTT
NA | TRBJ1-4 | TRBV6-5 | NA | CASSIQGIGEKLFF | TGTGCCAGCAGTATACAGGGTATCGGTGAAAAACTGTTTTTT
NA | TRBJ1-4 | TRBV5-5 | NA | CASSSRWGLNEKLFF | TGTGCCAGCAGCTCGAGGTGGGGCCTTAATGAAAAACTGTTTTTT
TRBD2 | TRBJ2-7 | TRBV20-1 | NA | CSASLAGVHEQYF | TGCAGTGCTAGTCTAGCGGGAGTTCACGAGCAGTACTTC
TRBD2 | TRBJ2-2 | TRBV9 | NA | CASSVQSGSPGELFF | TGTGCCAGCAGCGTACAGAGCGGGAGTCCCGGGGAGCTGTTTTTT
NA | TRBJ1-2 | TRBV11-2 | NA | CASSLDGRATNYGYTF | TGTGCCAGCAGCTTAGATGGGCGGGCCACTAACTATGGCTACACCTTC
NA | TRBJ2-2 | TRBV6-5 | NA | CASSSRGGGVTGELFF | TGTGCCAGCAGTTCCCGAGGAGGGGGGGTCACCGGGGAGCTGTTTTTT
TRBD1 | TRBJ2-1 | TRBV7-2 | NA | CASSLSGTGAKVHNEQFF | TGTGCCAGCAGCTTGTCGGGGACAGGGGCGAAAGTACACAATGAGCAGTTCTTC
TRBD1 | TRBJ2-1 | TRBV24-1 | NA | CATSETRGRSHNEQFF | TGTGCCACCAGTGAAACCAGGGGGCGGTCTCACAATGAGCAGTTCTTC
TRBD1 | TRBJ2-7 | TRBV29-1 | NA | CSVVSLKPGQGSYEQYF | TGCAGCGTTGTTTCCCTCAAACCGGGACAGGGCTCCTACGAGCAGTACTTC
TRBD1 | TRBJ1-4 | TRBV5-5 | NA | CASSLGTGNEKLFF | TGTGCCAGCAGCTTGGGGACAGGGAATGAAAAACTGTTTTTT
NA | TRBJ1-1 | TRBV4-2 | once | CASSQDPGNTEAFF | TGTGCCAGCAGCCAAGACCCGGGGAACACTGAAGCTTTCTTT
NA | TRBJ2-1 | TRBV14 | NA | CASSSHAGYNEQFF | TGTGCCAGCAGCTCCCATGCGGGGTACAATGAGCAGTTCTTC
TRBD1 | TRBJ1-4 | TRBV10-3 | NA | CAISGGQFEKLFF | TGTGCCATCTCAGGGGGACAATTTGAAAAACTGTTTTTT
NA | TRBJ2-5 | TRBV5-6 | NA | CASSLRGTETQYF | TGTGCCAGCAGCTTAAGGGGTACGGAGACCCAGTACTTC
TRBD2 | TRBJ2-1 | TRBV27 | NA | CASSFGLAGGPWNEQFF | TGTGCCAGCAGTTTTGGGCTAGCGGGAGGGCCGTGGAATGAGCAGTTCTTC
TRBD2 | TRBJ2-2 | TRBV29-1 | NA | CSVGRTSDPTGELFF | TGCAGCGTTGGACGGACTAGCGATCCCACCGGGGAGCTGTTTTTT
TRBD1 | TRBJ1-2 | TRBV28 | once | CASSLPGQGIALIPSPNYGYTF | TGTGCCAGCAGTTTACCCGGACAGGGTATCGCCCTAATCCCATCTCCTAACTATGGCTACACCTTC
TRBD1 | TRBJ1-2 | TRBV2 | once | CASSEGQLNYYGYTF | TGTGCCAGCAGTGAGGGACAGCTAAATTACTATGGCTACACCTTC
NA | TRBJ2-5 | TRBV5-3 | NA | CARSFRRGGPPGETQYF | TGTGCCAGAAGCTTCCGGAGGGGGGGGCCCCCCGGAGAGACCCAGTACTTC
TRBD1 | TRBJ2-7 | TRBV6-2/TRBV6-3 | once | CASSYPGQGRYEQYF | TGTGCCAGCAGTTACCCGGGACAGGGGAGATACGAGCAGTACTTC
NA | TRBJ2-1 | TRBV9 | once | CASSVTRYNEQFF | TGTGCCAGCAGCGTAACTCGCTACAATGAGCAGTTCTTC
NA | TRBJ2-7 | TRBV13 | NA | CASSPRGSGAYYEQYF | TGTGCCAGCAGCCCGCGGGGTTCAGGAGCCTACTACGAGCAGTACTTC
TRBD1 | TRBJ2-5 | TRBV18 | NA | CASSPRGRETQYF | TGTGCCAGCTCACCGAGGGGGCGAGAGACCCAGTACTTC
NA | TRBJ2-1 | TRBV24-1 | NA | CATRAESYNEQFF | TGTGCCACCAGGGCGGAGTCCTACAATGAGCAGTTCTTC
NA | TRBJ2-7 | TRBV9 | NA | CASSVVGSPLEEQYF | TGTGCCAGCAGCGTAGTCGGGAGTCCTTTAGAAGAGCAGTACTTC
TRBD2 | TRBJ2-3 | TRBV27 | NA | CASSLSGGGADTQYF | TGTGCCAGCAGTTTATCAGGCGGGGGTGCAGATACGCAGTATTTT
NA | TRBJ2-7 | TRBV4-3 | NA | CASSQDRTGGLYEQYF | TGCGCCAGCAGCCAAGATCGGACCGGGGGGCTGTACGAGCAGTACTTC
TRBD1 | TRBJ1-6 | TRBV7-2 | NA | CASSSTTTGGIYNSPLHF | TGTGCCAGCAGCTCAACTACCACAGGGGGGATCTATAATTCACCCCTCCACTTT
TRBD1 | TRBJ2-3 | TRBV25-1 | few | CASSDPTGTGGPDTQYF | TGTGCCAGCAGTGATCCTACCGGGACAGGGGGCCCAGATACGCAGTATTTT
NA | TRBJ2-1 | TRBV27 | NA | CASHALNSYNEQFF | TGTGCCAGCCATGCGCTCAACTCCTACAATGAGCAGTTCTTC
NA | TRBJ1-1 | TRBV3-1/TRBV3-2 | once | CASSSGREGTEAFF | TGTGCCAGCAGCTCCGGCAGGGAAGGGACTGAAGCTTTCTTT
TRBD1 | TRBJ2-7 | TRBV11-2 | NA | CASSLIRGQGGEQYF | TGTGCCAGCAGCCTCATTAGGGGACAGGGGGGCGAGCAGTACTTC